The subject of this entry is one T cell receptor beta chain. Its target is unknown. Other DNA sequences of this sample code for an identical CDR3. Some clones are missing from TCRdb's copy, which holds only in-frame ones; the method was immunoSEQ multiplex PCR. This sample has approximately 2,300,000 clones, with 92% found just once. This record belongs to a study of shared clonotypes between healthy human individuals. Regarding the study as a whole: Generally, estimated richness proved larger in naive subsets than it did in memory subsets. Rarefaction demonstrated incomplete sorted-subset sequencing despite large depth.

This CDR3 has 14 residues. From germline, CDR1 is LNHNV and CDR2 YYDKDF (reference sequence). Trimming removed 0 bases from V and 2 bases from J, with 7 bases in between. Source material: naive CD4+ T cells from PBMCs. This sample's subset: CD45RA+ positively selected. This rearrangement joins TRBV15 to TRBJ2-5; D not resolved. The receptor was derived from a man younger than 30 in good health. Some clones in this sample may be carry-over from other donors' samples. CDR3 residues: CATSRDRAQETQYF. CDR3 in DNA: TGTGCCACCAGCAGAGATCGAGCTCAAGAGACCCAGTACTTC.